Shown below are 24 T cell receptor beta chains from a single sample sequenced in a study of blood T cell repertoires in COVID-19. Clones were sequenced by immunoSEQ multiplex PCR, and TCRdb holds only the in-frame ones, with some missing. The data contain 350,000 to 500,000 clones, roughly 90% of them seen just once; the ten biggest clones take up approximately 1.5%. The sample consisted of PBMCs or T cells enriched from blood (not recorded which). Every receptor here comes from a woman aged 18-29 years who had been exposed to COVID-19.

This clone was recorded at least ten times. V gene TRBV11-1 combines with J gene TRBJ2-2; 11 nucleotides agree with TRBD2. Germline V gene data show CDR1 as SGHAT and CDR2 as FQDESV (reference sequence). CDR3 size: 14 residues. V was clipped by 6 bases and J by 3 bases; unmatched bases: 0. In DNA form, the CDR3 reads TGTGCCAGCAGACTAGCGGGAGACACCGGGGAGCTGTTTTTT. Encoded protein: CASRLAGDTGELFF. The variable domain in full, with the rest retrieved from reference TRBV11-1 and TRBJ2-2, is EAEVAQSPRYKITEKSQAVAFWCDPISGHATLYWYRQILGQGPELLVQFQDESVVDDSQLPKDRFSAERLKGVDSTLKIQPAELGDSAMYLCASRLAGDTGELFFGEGSRLTVL.

CDR3 amino acids: CASSQRTGHTGELFF. The CDR3 coding sequence is TGTGCCAGCAGTCAACGGACAGGGCACACCGGGGAGCTGTTTTTT. This chain uses TRBV6-5 with TRBJ2-2; 8 positions agree with TRBD1. CDR3 length: 15 amino acids. J lost 3 bases, V lost 5 bases, and 5 bases had no gene match. CDR1 MNHEY and CDR2 SVGAGI come from the germline V gene.

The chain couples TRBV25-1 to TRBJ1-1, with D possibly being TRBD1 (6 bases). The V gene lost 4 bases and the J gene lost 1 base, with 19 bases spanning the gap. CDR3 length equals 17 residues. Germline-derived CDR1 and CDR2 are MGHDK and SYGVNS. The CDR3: CASSASPGGAENTEAFF. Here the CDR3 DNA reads TGTGCCAGCAGTGCCTCCCCTGGGGGGGCCGAGAACACTGAAGCTTTCTTT.

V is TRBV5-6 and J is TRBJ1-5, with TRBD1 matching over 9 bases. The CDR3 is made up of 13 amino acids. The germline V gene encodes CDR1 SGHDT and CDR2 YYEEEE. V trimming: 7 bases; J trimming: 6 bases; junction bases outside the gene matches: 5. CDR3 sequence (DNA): TGTGCCAGCTCCACAGGGGGCGGTCAGCCCCAGCATTTT. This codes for CASSTGGGQPQHF.

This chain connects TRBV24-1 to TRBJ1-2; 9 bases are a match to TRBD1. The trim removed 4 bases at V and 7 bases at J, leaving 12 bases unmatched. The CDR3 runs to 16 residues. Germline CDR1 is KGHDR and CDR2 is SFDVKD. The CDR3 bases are TGTGCCACCAGTGACGTAGCCGGGACAGGGTTTCTTGGCTACACCTTC. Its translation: CATSDVAGTGFLGYTF.

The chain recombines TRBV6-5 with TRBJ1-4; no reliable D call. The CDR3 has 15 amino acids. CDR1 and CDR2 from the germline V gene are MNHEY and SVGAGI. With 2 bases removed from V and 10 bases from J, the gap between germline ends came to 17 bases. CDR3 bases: TGTGCCAGCAGTTACGATCTGAGCTCTACTGGAAAACTGTTTTTT. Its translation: CASSYDLSSTGKLFF.

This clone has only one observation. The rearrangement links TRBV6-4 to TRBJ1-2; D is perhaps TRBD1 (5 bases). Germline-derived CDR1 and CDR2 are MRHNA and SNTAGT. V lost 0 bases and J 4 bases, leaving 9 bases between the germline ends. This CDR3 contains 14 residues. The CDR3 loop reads CASSDSGRAYGYTF. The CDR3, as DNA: TGTGCCAGCAGTGACTCCGGCAGGGCCTATGGCTACACCTTC.

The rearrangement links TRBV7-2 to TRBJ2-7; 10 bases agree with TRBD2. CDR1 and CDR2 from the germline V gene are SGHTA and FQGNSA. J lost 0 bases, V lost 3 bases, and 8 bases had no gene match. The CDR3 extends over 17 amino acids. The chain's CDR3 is CASSFGSGGPPSYEQYF. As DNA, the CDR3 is TGTGCCAGCAGCTTCGGTAGCGGGGGGCCTCCCTCCTACGAGCAGTACTTC.

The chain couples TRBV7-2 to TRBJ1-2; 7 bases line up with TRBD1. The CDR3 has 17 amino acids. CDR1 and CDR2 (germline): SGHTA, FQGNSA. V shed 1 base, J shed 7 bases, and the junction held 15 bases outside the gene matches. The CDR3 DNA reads TGTGCCAGCAGCTTAGATGTTCCAACAGGGGTCTCGAGTGGCTACACCTTC. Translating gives CASSLDVPTGVSSGYTF. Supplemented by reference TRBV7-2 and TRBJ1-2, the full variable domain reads GAGVSQSPSNKVTEKGKDVELRCDPISGHTALYWYRQSLGQGLEFLIYFQGNSAPDKSGLPSDRFSAERTGGSVSTLTIQRTQQEDSAVYLCASSLDVPTGVSSGYTFGSGTRLTVV.

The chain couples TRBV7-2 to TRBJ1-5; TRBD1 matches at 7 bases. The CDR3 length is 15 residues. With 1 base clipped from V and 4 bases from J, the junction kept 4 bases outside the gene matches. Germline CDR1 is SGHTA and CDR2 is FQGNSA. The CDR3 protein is CASSLGQGRNQPQHF. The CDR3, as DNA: TGTGCCAGCAGCTTAGGACAGGGTCGGAATCAGCCCCAGCATTTT.

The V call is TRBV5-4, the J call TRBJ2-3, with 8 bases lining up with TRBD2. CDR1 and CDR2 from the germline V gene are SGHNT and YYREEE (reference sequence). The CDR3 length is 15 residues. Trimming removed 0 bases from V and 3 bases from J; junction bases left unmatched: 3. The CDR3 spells CASSLESSGTDTQYF. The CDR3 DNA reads TGTGCCAGCAGCTTGGAGTCTAGCGGGACAGATACGCAGTATTTT.

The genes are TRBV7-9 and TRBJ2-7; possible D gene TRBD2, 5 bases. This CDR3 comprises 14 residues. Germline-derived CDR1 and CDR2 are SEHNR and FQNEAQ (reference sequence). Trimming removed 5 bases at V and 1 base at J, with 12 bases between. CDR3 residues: CASSTGLESYEQYF. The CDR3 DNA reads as TGTGCCAGCAGCACTGGACTGGAATCCTACGAGCAGTACTTC.

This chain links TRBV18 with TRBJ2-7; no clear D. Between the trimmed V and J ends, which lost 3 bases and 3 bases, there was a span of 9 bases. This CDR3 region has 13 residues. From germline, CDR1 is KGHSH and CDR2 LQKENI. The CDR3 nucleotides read TGTGCCAGCTCACCTTCACATGGCTACGAGCAGTACTTC. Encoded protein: CASSPSHGYEQYF.

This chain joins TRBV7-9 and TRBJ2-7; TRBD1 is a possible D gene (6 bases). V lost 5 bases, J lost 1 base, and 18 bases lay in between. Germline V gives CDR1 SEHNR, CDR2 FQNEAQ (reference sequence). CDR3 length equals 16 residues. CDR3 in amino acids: CASSPIIGQPSYEQYF. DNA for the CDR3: TGTGCCAGCAGCCCTATTATAGGACAGCCATCCTACGAGCAGTACTTC.

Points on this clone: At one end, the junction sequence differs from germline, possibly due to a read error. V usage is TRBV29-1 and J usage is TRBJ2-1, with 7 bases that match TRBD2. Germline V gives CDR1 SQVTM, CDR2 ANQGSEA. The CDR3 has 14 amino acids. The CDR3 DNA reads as TGCAGTGTTGGGGGGGAGGGATCCTACAATGAGCAGTTCTTC. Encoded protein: CSVGGEGSYNEQFF.

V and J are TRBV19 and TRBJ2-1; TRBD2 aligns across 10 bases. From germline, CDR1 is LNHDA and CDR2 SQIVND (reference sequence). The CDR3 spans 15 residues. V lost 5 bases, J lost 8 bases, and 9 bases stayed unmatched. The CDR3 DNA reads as TGTGCCAGTAGTCCCCGGACTAGCGGTGGGTATGAGCAGTTCTTC. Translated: CASSPRTSGGYEQFF.

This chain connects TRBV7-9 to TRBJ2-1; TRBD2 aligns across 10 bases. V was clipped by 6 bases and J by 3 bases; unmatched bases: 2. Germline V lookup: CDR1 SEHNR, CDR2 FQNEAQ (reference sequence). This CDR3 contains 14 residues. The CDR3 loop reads CASSSGRHYNEQFF. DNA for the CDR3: TGTGCCAGCAGTAGCGGGAGGCACTACAATGAGCAGTTCTTC.

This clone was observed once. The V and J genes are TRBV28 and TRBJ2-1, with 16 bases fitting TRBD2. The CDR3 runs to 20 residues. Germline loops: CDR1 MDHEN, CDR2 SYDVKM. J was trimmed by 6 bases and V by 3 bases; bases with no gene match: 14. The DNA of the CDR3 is TGTGCCAGCAGTTTTGCCGGGACTAGCGGGAGGGCCAACACCCTCAATGAGCAGTTCTTC. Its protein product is CASSFAGTSGRANTLNEQFF.

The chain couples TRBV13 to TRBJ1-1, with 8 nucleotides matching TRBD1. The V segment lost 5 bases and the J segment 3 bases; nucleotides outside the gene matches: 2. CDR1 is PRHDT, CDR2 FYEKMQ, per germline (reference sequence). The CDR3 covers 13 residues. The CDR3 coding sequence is TGTGCCAGCAGCGGACAGGGAGACACTGAAGCTTTCTTT. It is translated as CASSGQGDTEAFF.

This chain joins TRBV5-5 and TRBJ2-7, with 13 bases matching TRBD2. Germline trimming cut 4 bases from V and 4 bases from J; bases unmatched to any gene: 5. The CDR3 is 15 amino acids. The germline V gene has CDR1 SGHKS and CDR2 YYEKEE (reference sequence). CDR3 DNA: TGTGCCAGCAGCACCGGACTAGCGGGGGCGTACGAGCAGTACTTC. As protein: CASSTGLAGAYEQYF. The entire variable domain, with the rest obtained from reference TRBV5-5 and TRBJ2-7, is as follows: DAGVTQSPTHLIKTRGQQVTLRCSPISGHKSVSWYQQVLGQGPQFIFQYYEKEERGRGNFPDRFSARQFPNYSSELNVNALLLGDSALYLCASSTGLAGAYEQYFGPGTRLTVT.

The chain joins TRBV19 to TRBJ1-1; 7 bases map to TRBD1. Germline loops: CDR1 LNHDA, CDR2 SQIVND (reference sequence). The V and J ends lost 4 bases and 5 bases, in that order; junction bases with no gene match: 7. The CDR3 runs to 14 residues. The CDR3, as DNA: TGTGCCAGTAGTAACCCGAACAGGGGAACTGAAGCTTTCTTT. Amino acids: CASSNPNRGTEAFF.

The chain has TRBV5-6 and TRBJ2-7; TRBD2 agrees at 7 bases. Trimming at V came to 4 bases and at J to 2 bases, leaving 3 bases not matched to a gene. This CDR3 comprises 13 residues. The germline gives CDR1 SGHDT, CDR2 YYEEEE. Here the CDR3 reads CASSRGRTYEQYF. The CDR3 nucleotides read TGTGCCAGCAGCCGCGGGAGAACCTACGAGCAGTACTTC. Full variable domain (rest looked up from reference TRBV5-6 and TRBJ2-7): DAGVTQSPTHLIKTRGQQVTLRCSPKSGHDTVSWYQQALGQGPQFIFQYYEEEERQRGNFPDRFSGHQFPNYSSELNVNALLLGDSALYLCASSRGRTYEQYFGPGTRLTVT.

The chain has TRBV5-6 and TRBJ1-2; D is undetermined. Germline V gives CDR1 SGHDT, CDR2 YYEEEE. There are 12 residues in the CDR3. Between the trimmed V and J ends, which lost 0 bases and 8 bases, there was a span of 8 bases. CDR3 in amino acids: CASSLGGSGYTF. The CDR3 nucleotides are TGTGCCAGCAGCTTGGGTGGGAGCGGCTACACCTTC.

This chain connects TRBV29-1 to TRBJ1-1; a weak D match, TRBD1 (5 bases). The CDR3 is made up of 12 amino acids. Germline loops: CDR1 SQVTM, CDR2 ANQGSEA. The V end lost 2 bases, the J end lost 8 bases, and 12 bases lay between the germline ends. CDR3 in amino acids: CSVENSGGEAFF. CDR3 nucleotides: TGCAGCGTTGAAAACTCGGGGGGGGAAGCTTTCTTT.